This T cell receptor beta chain was recovered during a study of beta chain features in type 1 diabetes. As regards this clone: As yet, its antigen is unknown.

Study results and caveats: Naive, central memory and Treg TCRB repertoires seemed to resemble each other more closely in patients than they did in healthy donors.

Germline V gene data show CDR1 as MNHEY and CDR2 as SMNVEV (reference sequence). The ends were cut back, 3 bases at V and 0 bases at J, with 11 bases in the middle. The CDR3 is 15 residues long. Investigators reverse transcribed all isolated RNA, so they sequenced expressed TCRB transcripts. Naive, central memory and regulatory T cell samples came to a mean of about 3.9 million reads. The repertoire was sequenced with immunoSEQ multiplex PCR; TCRdb's copy has only in-frame clones and lacks some. The sample contains 900,000 or so clones, about a sixth of which appear only once. This receptor was obtained from a young woman in good health. V and J are TRBV27 and TRBJ1-1, with TRBD1 as a possible D gene (5 bases). The source material was naive CD4+ T cells from blood. The CDR3 bases are TGTGCCAGCAGTTTGGGGCAGACCATGAACACTGAAGCTTTCTTT. As protein: CASSLGQTMNTEAFF.